Here is one TCR beta chain with its context. No antigen is known for it. It may be a read error: a sequence one base away is much more abundant. Hyperthyroidism in the patients, aged 18 to 65, was newly diagnosed and under 2 months in duration. Template material for amplifying TCR beta CDR3 regions consisted of RNA transcripts. The HTBI primer set served for first-round RT-PCR of the TCR CDR3. TCRdb recomputed calls from the multiplex PCR reads with MiXCR, one row per CDR3 protein. The data hold about 720,000 distinct CDR3 sequences, with around 19% observed a single time. This sample is part of a study of T cells in Graves' hyperthyroidism and ophthalmopathy. Whole-study findings and limits: Ophthalmopathy, as predicted by the model, came a median 6.5 months after the prediction.

The CDR3 spans 16 residues. V was clipped by 4 bases and J by 8 bases; unmatched bases: 11. Germline V gene lookup returns CDR1 DFQATT and CDR2 SNEGSKA (reference sequence). The chain carries TRBV20-1 and TRBJ2-3; TRBD2 aligns across 14 bases. The sample comprised blood. The source is a woman aged 45-59 years with Graves' hyperthyroidism that later progressed to Graves' ophthalmopathy. CDR3 in DNA: TGCAGTGCTAACGACAGACTAGCGGGGGGGCCTGGTACGCAGTATTTT. Its translation is CSANDRLAGGPGTQYF.